This T cell receptor beta chain was observed in a study of Ad26.COV2.S vaccination and SARS-CoV-2 variants (dated by TCRdb to 2020 to 2023). Broadly, across the study: Vaccine-arm donors came from COV1001, a multicentre, randomized, double-blind, placebo-controlled phase I-IIa trial of Ad26.COV2.S in healthy adults. Ad26.COV2.S was administered intramuscularly at a dose of 5x10^10 or 1x10^11 viral particles, either as one shot or as two shots given 56 days apart. TCRbeta repertoire sequencing served as the tool for gauging how specific and how broad the SARS-CoV-2-reactive T cell receptors were following Ad26.COV2.S vaccination. A total of around 32 samples were included in the TCR-sequenced set, comprising around 20 Ad26.COV2.S vaccine recipients, 5 placebo recipients and 8 SARS-CoV-2 convalescent individuals. Trial participants were randomized into five groups of five, in which low-dose or high-dose Ad26.COV2.S was given once or twice, or placebo was given on both occasions. Throughout the experiments and outcome assessment, investigators stayed blinded to trial group allocation. On the study overall, not on this receptor specifically: Spike-specific TCR breadth was higher in Ad26.COV2.S recipients than in placebo recipients (P = 0.0014). Comparable non-spike TCR breadth was observed between vaccine and placebo recipients, consistent with only spike being contained in the vaccine. The authors noted that total T cell responses may have been underestimated by the TCR breadth and depth analyses. The study was not powered for comparison of responses between vaccine doses or regimens. Substantial breadth of spike-specific CD8+ and CD4+ T cell responses was reported after vaccination.

The immunoSEQ Assay was used to sequence TCRbeta CDR3 regions. After extraction, genomic DNA underwent amplification by bias-controlled multiplex PCR, followed by high-throughput sequencing. The source study handled its data this way. To quantify the absolute abundance of every unique TCRbeta CDR3 region, sequences were collapsed and filtered. T cell fraction was estimated by normalizing TCRbeta template counts to usable DNA, which was measured by amplifying reference genes present in all nucleated cells. Repertoire TCRs were annotated as SARS-CoV-2-specific when V gene, CDR3 amino acid sequence and J gene were exactly matched to a known reactive TCR set. The reference SARS-CoV-2 TCR set came from MIRA and was filtered for enrichment in COVID-19-positive ImmuneCODE repertoires, removing public or cross-reactive TCRs. Using the MIRA antigens, annotated TCRs were further analysed by specific ORF or by position within an ORF. Breadth was defined as annotated unique rearrangements over total unique productive rearrangements; depth was the summed frequency of those rearrangements. Two-sided Wilcoxon rank-sum tests were used to compare TCR breadth between groups. The immuneACCESS repertoire file appears here via TCRdb, limited to in-frame rearrangements. These files lack a portion of the clones; in checked studies, under half of the deficit traces to unresolved V genes, and the cause of the others is not known. V, J and clone size were drawn from that table, and D and trimming were deduced from the DNA. The sample contains about 680,000 clones, roughly 90% of them found a single time. The ten biggest clones cover about 1.5% of the sample.

From a lookup of the germline V gene (reference sequence), CDR1 and CDR2 are SEHNR and FQNEAQ. V is cut by 5 bases and J by 10 bases, and the space between the germline ends is 17 bases. Inclusive of the bounding cysteine and phenylalanine, the CDR3 is 13 residues long. This entry keeps only the CDR3 DNA: 39 bases, framed from base 1. As regards this clone: Its antigen is unknown. The sample holds no much larger clone one base away, and base qualities are not on file.

The treatment or condition label for this specimen denotes: over 15 received Ad26.COV2.S at low or high dose, single or two shots; about five received placebo; per-sample allocation not given. Repertoires of vaccine and placebo recipients were sequenced from samples collected on day 63 after the first injection. Between 29 July and 7 August 2020, Cohort 1b enrolled 20 to 30 adults aged 18-55 years at one site in Boston, USA. As a vaccine, Ad26.COV2.S was a replication-incompetent adenovirus type 26 vector that expressed a prefusion-stabilized SARS-CoV-2 spike protein derived from the original Wuhan strain.

Here the chain combines TRBV7-9 and TRBJ1-1, and perhaps TRBD1 as D gene, on 5 matching bases. The receptor's source is a person aged 18-65 years who received the Ad26.COV2.S COVID-19 vaccine or a placebo. The input for sequencing was peripheral blood, taken in a trial of Ad26.COV2.S vaccine versus placebo. CDR3 region: CASSESGGDLAFF. The DNA sequence reads TGTGCCAGCAGCGAGTCCGGGGGAGATCTAGCTTTCTTT.